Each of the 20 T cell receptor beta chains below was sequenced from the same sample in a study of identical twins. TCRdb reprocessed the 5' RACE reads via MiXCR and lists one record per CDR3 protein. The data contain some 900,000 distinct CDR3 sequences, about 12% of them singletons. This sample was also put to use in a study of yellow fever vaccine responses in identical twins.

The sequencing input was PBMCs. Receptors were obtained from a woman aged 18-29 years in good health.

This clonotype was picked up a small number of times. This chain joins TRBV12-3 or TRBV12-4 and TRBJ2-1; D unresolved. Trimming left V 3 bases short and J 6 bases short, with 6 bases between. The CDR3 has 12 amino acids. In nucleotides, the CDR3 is TGTGCCAGCAGTTTTCGAATCAATGAGCAGTTCTTC. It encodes CASSFRINEQFF.

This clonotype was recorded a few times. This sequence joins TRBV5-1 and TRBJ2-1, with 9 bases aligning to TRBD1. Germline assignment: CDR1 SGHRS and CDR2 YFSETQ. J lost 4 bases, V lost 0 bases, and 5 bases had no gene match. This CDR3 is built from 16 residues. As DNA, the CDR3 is TGCGCCAGCAGCTTGGTGGACAGGGGCAGGTACAATGAGCAGTTCTTC. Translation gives CASSLVDRGRYNEQFF.

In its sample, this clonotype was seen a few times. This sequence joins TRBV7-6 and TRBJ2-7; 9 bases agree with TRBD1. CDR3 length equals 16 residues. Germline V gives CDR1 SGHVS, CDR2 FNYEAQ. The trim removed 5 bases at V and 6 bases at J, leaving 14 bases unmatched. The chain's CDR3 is CASSTDYRGQGREQYF. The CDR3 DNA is TGTGCCAGCAGCACCGACTACAGGGGGCAGGGGCGCGAGCAGTACTTC.

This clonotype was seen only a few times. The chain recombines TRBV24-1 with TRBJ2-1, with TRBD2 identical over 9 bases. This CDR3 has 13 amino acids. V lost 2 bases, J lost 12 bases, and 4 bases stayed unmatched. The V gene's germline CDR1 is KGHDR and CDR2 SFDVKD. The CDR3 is CATSDSTSGRQFF. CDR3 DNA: TGTGCCACCAGTGATTCGACTAGCGGAAGGCAGTTCTTC.

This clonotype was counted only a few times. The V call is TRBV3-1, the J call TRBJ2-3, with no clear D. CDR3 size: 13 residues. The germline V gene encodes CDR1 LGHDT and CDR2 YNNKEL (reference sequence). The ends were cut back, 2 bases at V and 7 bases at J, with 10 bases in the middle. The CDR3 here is CASSQRISYTQYF. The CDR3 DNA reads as TGTGCCAGCAGCCAAAGGATTAGTTATACGCAGTATTTT.

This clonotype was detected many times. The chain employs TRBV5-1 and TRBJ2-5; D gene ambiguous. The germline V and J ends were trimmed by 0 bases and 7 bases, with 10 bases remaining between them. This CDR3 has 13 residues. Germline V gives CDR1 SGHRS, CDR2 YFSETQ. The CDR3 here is CASSLDDLGTQYF. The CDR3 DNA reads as TGCGCCAGCAGCTTGGACGATTTAGGGACCCAGTACTTC.

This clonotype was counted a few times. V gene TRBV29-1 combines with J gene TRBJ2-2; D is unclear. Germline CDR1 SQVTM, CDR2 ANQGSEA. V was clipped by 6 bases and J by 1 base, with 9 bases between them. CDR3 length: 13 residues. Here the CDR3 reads CSVSRGNTGELFF. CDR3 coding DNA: TGCAGCGTATCTCGCGGGAACACCGGGGAGCTGTTTTTT.

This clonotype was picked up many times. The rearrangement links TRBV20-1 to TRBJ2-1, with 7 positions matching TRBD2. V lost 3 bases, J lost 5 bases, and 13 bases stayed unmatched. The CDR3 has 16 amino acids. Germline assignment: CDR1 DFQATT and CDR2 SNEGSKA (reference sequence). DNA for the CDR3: TGCAGTGCTAGGGGGGTTTGGCTAGCGGAAAACAATGAGCAGTTCTTC. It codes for CSARGVWLAENNEQFF.

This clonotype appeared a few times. In DNA form, the CDR3 reads TGTGCCAGCAGTTTATCGAGGGGGGTTGGAAACACTGAAGCTTTCTTT. Protein: CASSLSRGVGNTEAFF. This chain connects TRBV27 to TRBJ1-1; possibly TRBD1 for D (6 bases). The ends were cut back, 0 bases at V and 2 bases at J, with 13 bases in the middle. Germline lookup yields CDR1 MNHEY and CDR2 SMNVEV (reference sequence). The CDR3 is 16 amino acids.

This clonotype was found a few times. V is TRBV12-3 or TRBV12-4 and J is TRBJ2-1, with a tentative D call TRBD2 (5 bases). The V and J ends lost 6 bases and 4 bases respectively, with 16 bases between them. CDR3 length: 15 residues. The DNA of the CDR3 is TGTGCCAGCAGAATAAAGATAGGAGGTTACAATGAGCAGTTCTTC. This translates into CASRIKIGGYNEQFF.

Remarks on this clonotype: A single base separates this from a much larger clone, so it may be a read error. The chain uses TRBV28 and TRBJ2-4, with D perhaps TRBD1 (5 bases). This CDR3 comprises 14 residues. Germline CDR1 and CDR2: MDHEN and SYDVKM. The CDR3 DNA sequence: TGTGGCAGCTGGGGCTCCATAGCCAAAAACATTCAGTACTTC. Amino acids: CGSWGSIAKNIQYF.

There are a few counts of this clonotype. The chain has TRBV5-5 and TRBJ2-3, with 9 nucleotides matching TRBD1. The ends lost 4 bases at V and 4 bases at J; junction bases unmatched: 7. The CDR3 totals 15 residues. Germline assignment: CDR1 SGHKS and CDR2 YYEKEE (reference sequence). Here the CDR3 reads CASSAQGADADTQYF. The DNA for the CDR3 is TGTGCCAGCAGCGCACAGGGGGCCGATGCAGATACGCAGTATTTT.

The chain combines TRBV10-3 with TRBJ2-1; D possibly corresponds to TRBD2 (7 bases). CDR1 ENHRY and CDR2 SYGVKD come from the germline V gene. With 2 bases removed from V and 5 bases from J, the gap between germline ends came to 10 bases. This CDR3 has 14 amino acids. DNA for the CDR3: TGTGCCATCAGTGAGAGGGGGGGGAACAATGAGCAGTTCTTC. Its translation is CAISERGGNNEQFF.

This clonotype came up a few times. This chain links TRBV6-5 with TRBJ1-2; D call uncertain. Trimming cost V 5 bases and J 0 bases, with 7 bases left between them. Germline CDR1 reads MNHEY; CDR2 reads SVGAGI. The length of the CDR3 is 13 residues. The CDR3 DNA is TGTGCCAGCAGTGCCTCAACTAACTATGGCTACACCTTC. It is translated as CASSASTNYGYTF.

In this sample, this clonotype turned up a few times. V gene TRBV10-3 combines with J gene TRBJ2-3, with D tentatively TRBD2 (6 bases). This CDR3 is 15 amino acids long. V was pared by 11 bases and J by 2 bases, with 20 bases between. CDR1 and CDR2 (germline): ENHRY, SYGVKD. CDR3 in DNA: TGTGCCGCCCCCACCGGGACTTCCGACACAGATACGCAGTATTTT. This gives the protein CAAPTGTSDTDTQYF.

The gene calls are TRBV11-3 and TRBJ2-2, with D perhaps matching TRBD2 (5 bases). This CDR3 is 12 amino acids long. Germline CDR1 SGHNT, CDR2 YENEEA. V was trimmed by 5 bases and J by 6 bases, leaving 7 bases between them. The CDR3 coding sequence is TGTGCCAGCAGCCGGGGTTCCGGGGAGCTGTTTTTT. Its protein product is CASSRGSGELFF.

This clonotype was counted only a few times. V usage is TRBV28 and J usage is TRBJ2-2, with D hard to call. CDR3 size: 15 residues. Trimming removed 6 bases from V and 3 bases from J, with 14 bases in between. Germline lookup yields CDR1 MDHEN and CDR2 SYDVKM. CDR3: CASSSIRGYTGELFF. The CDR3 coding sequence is TGTGCCAGCAGCTCGATCCGCGGCTACACCGGGGAGCTGTTTTTT.

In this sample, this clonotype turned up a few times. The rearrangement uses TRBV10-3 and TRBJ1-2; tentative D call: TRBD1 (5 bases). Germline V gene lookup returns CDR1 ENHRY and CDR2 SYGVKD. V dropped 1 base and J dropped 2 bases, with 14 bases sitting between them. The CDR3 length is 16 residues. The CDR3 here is CAISEYVGDPNYGYTF. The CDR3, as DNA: TGTGCCATCAGTGAGTACGTCGGGGACCCCAACTATGGCTACACCTTC.

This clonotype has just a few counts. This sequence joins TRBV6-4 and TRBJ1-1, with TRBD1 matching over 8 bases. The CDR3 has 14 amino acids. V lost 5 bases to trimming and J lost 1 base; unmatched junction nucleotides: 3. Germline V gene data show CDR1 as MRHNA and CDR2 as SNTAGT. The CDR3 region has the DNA TGTGCCAGCAGTACAGGGGGACCGAACACTGAAGCTTTCTTT. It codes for CASSTGGPNTEAFF.

The CDR3 DNA is TGTGCCAGCAGCTTGTCGGTGGGAGGGCGAGAGACCCAGTACTTC. The encoded protein is CASSLSVGGRETQYF. The chain carries TRBV5-5 and TRBJ2-5, with 7 bases aligning to TRBD2. This CDR3 is built from 15 residues. Germline CDR1 and CDR2: SGHKS and YYEKEE (reference sequence). With V trimmed by 1 base and J by 4 bases, 7 bases remained unmatched.